This T cell receptor beta chain was sequenced during a study of T cell responses to AZD1222 COVID-19 vaccine. The study, taken as a whole, reports: Unmutated variant regions reportedly attract nearly half of all spike-specific TCRs.

As for this clone: What it binds is not known.

V was pared by 8 bases and J by 2 bases, with 16 bases between. Germline loops: CDR1 MDHEN, CDR2 SYDVKM. This CDR3 is 14 amino acids long. The data were produced by immunoSEQ multiplex PCR, yet TCRdb's version contains in-frame clones alone and is incomplete. This table has about 150,000 clones, 85% to 95% appearing once. The clonotype originates from an adult who received the AZD1222 COVID-19 vaccine. Sample: peripheral blood, taken 28 days after the second AZD1222 dose. The chain links TRBV28 to TRBJ2-7, with D unresolved. The CDR3, as DNA: TGTGCCAGCTCTGCGTTTTGGCAGACCTACGAGCAGTACTTC. Amino acid sequence: CASSAFWQTYEQYF.